Following are 18 T cell receptor beta chains from one sample sequenced in a study of vaccination effects on CD4 cells after COVID-19. The table came from immunoSEQ multiplex PCR; TCRdb's copy has only in-frame clones and leaves some out. The repertoire has approximately 65,000 clones, 70% to 85% of them found once; the top ten carry 1.5% to 1.8%. Sequencing was preceded by expansion of antigen-specific CD4+ T cells with viral peptide pools in the ViraFEST assay. Between days 10 and 11 of culture, CD4+ T cells were separated out. Either the mRNA-1273 or the BNT162b2 vaccine was given to participants as two doses. These receptors are not linked to any known antigen. The sample was CD4+ T cells from PBMCs cultured with HCoV-229E spike peptides, taken after COVID-19 vaccination. The source is a human donor who received a COVID-19 vaccine.

The chain has TRBV2 and TRBJ2-1; TRBD2 agrees at 10 bases. Germline trimming cut 2 bases from V and 4 bases from J; bases unmatched to any gene: 8. This CDR3 is built from 17 residues. The V gene's germline CDR1 is SNHLY and CDR2 FYNNEI. The CDR3 nucleotides read TGTGCCAGCAGTGAAACTAGCGGGGCTCGGTTTTACAATGAGCAGTTCTTC. Its translation is CASSETSGARFYNEQFF.

V usage is TRBV30 and J usage is TRBJ1-6; D unclear. The germline CDR1 and CDR2 sequences are GTSNPN and SVGIG (reference sequence). Trimming cost V 2 bases and J 5 bases, with 16 bases left between them. The CDR3 totals 16 residues. The CDR3 DNA follows: TGTGCCTGGAGTCAAGTATGGGGAACGGATAATTCACCCCTCCACTTT. Amino acids: CAWSQVWGTDNSPLHF.

This CDR3 reads CASSDTHKPGAKYGYTF. The CDR3, as DNA: TGTGCCAGCAGTGACACACACAAACCGGGAGCGAAGTATGGCTACACCTTC. This rearrangement joins TRBV6-4 to TRBJ1-2; D remains ambiguous. Germline V gene lookup returns CDR1 MRHNA and CDR2 SNTAGT. V lost 2 bases to trimming and J lost 5 bases, with 21 bases between them. This CDR3 has 17 amino acids.

The sample holds a few counts of this clone. The J gene is TRBJ1-4, the V gene TRBV19; D remains ambiguous. This CDR3 has 12 amino acids. CDR1 and CDR2 from the germline V gene are LNHDA and SQIVND (reference sequence). V lost 1 base and J lost 11, with 8 bases in between. This chain's CDR3 is CASSIGGHKLFF. In nucleotides, the CDR3 is TGTGCCAGTAGTATAGGAGGGCACAAACTGTTTTTT.

This clone was detected once. CDR3 sequence: CASSLAARGQRGSYNEQFF. For the CDR3, the DNA is TGTGCCAGCAGCTTAGCGGCACGAGGGCAGCGGGGGTCCTACAATGAGCAGTTCTTC. The gene calls are TRBV7-8 and TRBJ2-1, with 8 positions matching TRBD2. CDR3 length equals 19 residues. CDR1 and CDR2 (germline): SGHVS, FQNEAQ. With 0 bases clipped from V and 1 base from J, the junction kept 11 bases outside the gene matches.

This sequence joins TRBV4-1 and TRBJ1-2; D gene ambiguous. V was cut by 1 base and J by 4 bases, with 4 bases left in between. The CDR3 is 12 residues long. Looked up from germline, CDR1 is MGHRA and CDR2 is YSYEKL. The CDR3 nucleotides read TGCGCCAGCAGCCAAGCGGGCTATGGCTACACCTTC. This codes for CASSQAGYGYTF.

This rearrangement joins TRBV7-3 to TRBJ2-1; weak D call: TRBD2 (6 bases). The CDR3 spans 13 residues. Trimming left V 1 base short and J 6 bases short, with 7 bases between. Germline CDR1 and CDR2: SGHTA and FQGTGA. CDR3 sequence reads: CASSLIAANEQFF. CDR3 bases: TGTGCCAGCAGCTTAATAGCGGCCAATGAGCAGTTCTTC.

The chain recombines TRBV13 with TRBJ1-1; perhaps TRBD1 as D (5 bases). V lost 5 bases and J 1 base, leaving 11 bases between the germline ends. Germline CDR1 is PRHDT and CDR2 is FYEKMQ (reference sequence). The CDR3 spans 14 residues. CDR3 in amino acids: CASSPGDGNTEAFF. The CDR3, as DNA: TGTGCCAGCAGCCCGGGGGACGGGAACACTGAAGCTTTCTTT.

The CDR3 DNA follows: TGTGCCAGCAGCTTGGCGGGCAATCAGCCCCAGCATTTT. Translating it yields CASSLAGNQPQHF. This chain connects TRBV5-4 to TRBJ1-5; D is ambiguous. The V gene's germline CDR1 is SGHNT and CDR2 YYREEE (reference sequence). This CDR3 contains 13 residues. V shed 0 bases and J shed 2 bases, with 3 bases lying between them.

The rearrangement joins TRBV13 to TRBJ2-7, with unresolved D. Germline V gene data show CDR1 as PRHDT and CDR2 as FYEKMQ (reference sequence). The CDR3 consists of 13 residues. V lost 3 bases and J 7 bases, leaving 13 bases between the germline ends. The CDR3 DNA reads as TGTGCCAGCAGCTTCTCGCTGGGTGGGGAGCAGTACGTC. This gives the protein CASSFSLGGEQYV.

The chain joins TRBV5-1 to TRBJ2-5; TRBD1 is a possible D gene (5 bases). CDR1 and CDR2 from the germline V gene are SGHRS and YFSETQ. The CDR3 is made up of 15 amino acids. Between the trimmed V and J ends, which lost 0 bases and 5 bases, there was a span of 14 bases. The CDR3 DNA sequence: TGCGCCAGCAGCTTGGTCCAGGGAATTGGGGAGACCCAGTACTTC. Its protein is CASSLVQGIGETQYF.

The chain recombines TRBV6-6 with TRBJ1-5, with D hard to call. Germline V gene sequence: CDR1 MNHNY, CDR2 SVGAGI (reference sequence). Deletions cut 0 bases from V and 0 bases from J, with 9 bases between. CDR3 length equals 16 residues. As DNA, the CDR3 is TGTGCCAGCAGTTACTCGTTGGGATATAGCAATCAGCCCCAGCATTTT. As protein: CASSYSLGYSNQPQHF.

The rearrangement uses TRBV11-1 and TRBJ2-5; D gene unclear. Germline V gene sequence: CDR1 SGHAT, CDR2 FQDESV (reference sequence). CDR3 length: 13 residues. V lost 6 bases, J lost 0 bases, and 8 bases lay in between. Here the CDR3 reads CASSQRYQETQYF. For the CDR3, the DNA is TGTGCCAGCAGTCAGAGGTACCAAGAGACCCAGTACTTC.

This clone showed up just a few times. CDR3 sequence (DNA): TGTGCCACCAGCAGAGTTATTAGACAGGGACTAGTCTACGAGCAGTACGTC. It encodes CATSRVIRQGLVYEQYV. The rearrangement links TRBV15 to TRBJ2-7; weak D call: TRBD2 (8 bases). The CDR3 has 17 amino acids. The V gene lost 1 base and the J gene lost 3 bases, with 19 bases spanning the gap. Germline CDR1 and CDR2: LNHNV and YYDKDF (reference sequence).

In this sample, this clone turned up a few times. This chain uses TRBV27 with TRBJ1-1; D is uncertain. The CDR3 has 16 amino acids. Germline CDR1 MNHEY, CDR2 SMNVEV (reference sequence). Trimming cost V 5 bases and J 2 bases, with 18 bases left between them. CDR3 sequence: CASSGGWGPKNTEAFF. Here the CDR3 DNA reads TGTGCCAGCAGTGGCGGTTGGGGTCCTAAAAACACTGAAGCTTTCTTT.

The chain is built from TRBV5-1 and TRBJ2-3; 8 nucleotides align to TRBD1. After removal of 1 base from V and 6 bases from J, the junction contained 7 bases not matched to a gene. CDR3 length: 15 residues. In germline, CDR1 is SGHRS, CDR2 YFSETQ. In DNA form, the CDR3 reads TGCGCCAGCAGCTTGCAGGACAGGGCAGGGGATACGCAGTATTTT. Translated, it gives CASSLQDRAGDTQYF.

This chain joins TRBV7-9 and TRBJ1-1; D gene uncertain. Germline values: CDR1 SEHNR, CDR2 FQNEAQ (reference sequence). CDR3 length equals 14 residues. V lost 1 base and J 0 bases, leaving 6 bases between the germline ends. CDR3 sequence: CASSLGGVNTEAFF. The CDR3 bases are TGTGCCAGCAGCTTAGGGGGAGTGAACACTGAAGCTTTCTTT.

The V gene is TRBV18, the J gene TRBJ2-1, with unresolved D. The CDR3 totals 14 residues. Germline V lookup: CDR1 KGHSH, CDR2 LQKENI. V lost 3 bases, J lost 5 bases, and 11 bases lay in between. DNA for the CDR3: TGTGCCAGCTCACCGGACCACACCAACAATGAGCAGTTCTTC. Encoded protein: CASSPDHTNNEQFF.